This T cell receptor (beta chain) appears in the sequencing data of a study of tumor and adjacent non-tumor tissue in lung cancer. Overall study context: Aged about 31 to 80 years, patients included fewer than 11 men and roughly 5 women with stage I to III disease.

RNA was extracted from bulk tissue without any cell sorting. With regard to this clonotype: Its antigen is unknown. Lacking the conserved final phenylalanine or tryptophan, this CDR3 likely reflects a read error.

The CDR3 consists of 14 residues. Germline CDR1 is SQVTM and CDR2 is ANQGSEA. The library came from three nested PCR rounds adapted from ARM-PCR protocols. TCRdb called the multiplex PCR reads again in MiXCR, with one record for every CDR3 protein. In the table there are around 66,000 distinct CDR3 sequences, 73% of which are singletons. Findings and limits, study-wide: Tumor repertoires had a smaller top 100 clone share than normal lung. Significantly higher TCR diversity was found in tumor than normal lung.

The chain employs TRBV29-1 and TRBJ2-7, with 9 bases aligning to TRBD1. The receptor was derived from a man in his fifties or sixties with non-small cell lung cancer. Specimen: lung tumor tissue. The CDR3 reads CRVRAGTGRNEQYL. The CDR3 region has the DNA TGCAGAGTCAGAGCCGGGACAGGGCGCAACGAGCAGTACTTA.